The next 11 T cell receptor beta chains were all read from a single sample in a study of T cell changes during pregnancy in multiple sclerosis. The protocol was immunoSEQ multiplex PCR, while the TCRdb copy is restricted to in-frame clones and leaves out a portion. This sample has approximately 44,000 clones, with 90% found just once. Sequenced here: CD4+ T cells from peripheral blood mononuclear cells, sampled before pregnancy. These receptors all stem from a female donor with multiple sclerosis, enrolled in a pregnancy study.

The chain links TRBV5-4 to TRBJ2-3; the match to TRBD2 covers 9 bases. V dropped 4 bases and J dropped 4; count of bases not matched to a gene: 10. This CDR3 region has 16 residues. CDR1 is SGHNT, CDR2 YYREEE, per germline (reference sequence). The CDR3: CASSPGLARVPDTQYF. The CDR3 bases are TGTGCCAGCAGCCCTGGACTAGCGAGAGTGCCAGATACGCAGTATTTT.

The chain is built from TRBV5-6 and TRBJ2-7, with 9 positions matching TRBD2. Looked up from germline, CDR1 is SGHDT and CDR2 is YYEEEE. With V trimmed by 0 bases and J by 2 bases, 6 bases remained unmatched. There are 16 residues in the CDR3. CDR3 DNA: TGTGCCAGCAGCTTGGCCTCCGGGACTAGCCCCTACGAGCAGTACTTC. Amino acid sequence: CASSLASGTSPYEQYF.

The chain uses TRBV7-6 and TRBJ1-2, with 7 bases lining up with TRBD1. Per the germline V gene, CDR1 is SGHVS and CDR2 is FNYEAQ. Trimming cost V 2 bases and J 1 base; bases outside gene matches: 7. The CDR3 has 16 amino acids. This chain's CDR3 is CASSLRTGLVNYGYTF. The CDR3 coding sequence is TGTGCCAGCAGCTTAAGGACAGGTCTCGTTAACTATGGCTACACCTTC.

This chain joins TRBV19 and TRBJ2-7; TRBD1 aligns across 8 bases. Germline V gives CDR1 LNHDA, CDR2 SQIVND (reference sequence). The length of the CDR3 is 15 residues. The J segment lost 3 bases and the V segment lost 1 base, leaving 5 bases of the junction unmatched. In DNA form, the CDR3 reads TGTGCCAGTAGTATAGTGCAGGGGGCGGGCTACGAGCAGTACTTC. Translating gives CASSIVQGAGYEQYF. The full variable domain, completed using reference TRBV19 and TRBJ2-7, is DGGITQSPKYLFRKEGQNVTLSCEQNLNHDAMYWYRQDPGQGLRLIYYSQIVNDFQKGDIAEGYSVSREKKESFPLTVTSAQKNPTAFYLCASSIVQGAGYEQYFGPGTRLTVT.

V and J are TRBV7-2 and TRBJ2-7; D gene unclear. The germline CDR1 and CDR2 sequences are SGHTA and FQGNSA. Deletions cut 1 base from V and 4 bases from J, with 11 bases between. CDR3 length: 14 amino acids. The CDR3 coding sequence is TGTGCCAGCAGCTTAGGGCCTCAGTCGTACGAGCAGTACTTC. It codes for CASSLGPQSYEQYF.

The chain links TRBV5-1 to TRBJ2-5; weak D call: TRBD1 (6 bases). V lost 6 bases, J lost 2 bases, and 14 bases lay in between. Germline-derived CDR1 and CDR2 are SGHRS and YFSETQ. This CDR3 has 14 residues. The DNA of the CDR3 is TGCGCCAGCACTCGTACAGGGAATCAAGAGACCCAGTACTTC. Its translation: CASTRTGNQETQYF.

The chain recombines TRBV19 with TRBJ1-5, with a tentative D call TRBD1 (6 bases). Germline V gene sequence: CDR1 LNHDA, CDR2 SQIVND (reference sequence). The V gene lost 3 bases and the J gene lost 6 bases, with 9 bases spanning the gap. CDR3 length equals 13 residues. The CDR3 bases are TGTGCCAGTAGTATGTGGGGGCTTCAGCCCCAGCATTTT. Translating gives CASSMWGLQPQHF.

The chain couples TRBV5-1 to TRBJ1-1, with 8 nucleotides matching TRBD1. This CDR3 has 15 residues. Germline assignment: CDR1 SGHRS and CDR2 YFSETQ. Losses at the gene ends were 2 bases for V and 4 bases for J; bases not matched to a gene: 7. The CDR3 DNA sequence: TGCGCCAGCAGCTTACGGACAGGGCGAAGCACTGAAGCTTTCTTT. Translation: CASSLRTGRSTEAFF.

As DNA, the CDR3 is TGTGCCAGCAGTCGGGACAGGGGGTCCTACGAGCAGTACTTC. Its translation is CASSRDRGSYEQYF. V is TRBV6-1 and J is TRBJ2-7; 11 bases are a match to TRBD1. CDR3 length equals 14 residues. Trimming took 5 bases from V and 1 from J; bases not matched to a gene: 1. Germline values: CDR1 MNHNS, CDR2 SASEGT.

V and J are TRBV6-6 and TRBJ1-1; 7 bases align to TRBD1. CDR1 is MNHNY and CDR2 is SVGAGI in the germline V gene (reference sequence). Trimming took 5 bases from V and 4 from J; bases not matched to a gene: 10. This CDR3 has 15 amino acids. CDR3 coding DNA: TGTGCCAGCAGTGACCACCAGGGGGTAGGCACTGAAGCTTTCTTT. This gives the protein CASSDHQGVGTEAFF.

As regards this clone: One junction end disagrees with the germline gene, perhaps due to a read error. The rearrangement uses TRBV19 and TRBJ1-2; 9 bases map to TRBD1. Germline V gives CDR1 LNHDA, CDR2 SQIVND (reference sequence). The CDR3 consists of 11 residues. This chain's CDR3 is CASSTGGARAF. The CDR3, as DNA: TGTGCCAGTTCTACAGGGGGCGCCAGGGCCTTC.